These 24 T cell receptor beta chains were all obtained from the same sample, sequenced in a study of prognosis after radiotherapy for stage I lung cancer. Researchers used two-round multiplex PCR to amplify TCR beta CDR3 starting from genomic DNA. Round one of PCR was performed, and it used primers specific to each TRBV and TRBJ gene. TCRdb called the multiplex PCR reads again in MiXCR, with one record for every CDR3 protein. Here the sample spans 10,000 to 15,000 distinct CDR3 sequences, approximately 40% being singletons. The material sequenced was PBMCs, taken before or after stereotactic body radiation therapy (not recorded which). These receptors were taken from a donor aged 50 or older with non-small cell lung cancer.

This clonotype has ten or more counts. The chain has TRBV14 and TRBJ1-4; D possibly corresponds to TRBD1 (5 bases). The CDR3 sequence is 15 residues long. Per the germline V gene, CDR1 is SGHDN and CDR2 is FVKESK. The germline V and J ends were trimmed by 1 base and 8 bases, with 14 bases remaining between them. The CDR3 DNA sequence: TGTGCCAGCAGCCAAGCTGTCCTGGGGGGGGAAAAACTGTTTTTT. It yields the protein CASSQAVLGGEKLFF.

This clonotype was observed many times. The rearrangement uses TRBV7-3 and TRBJ2-3; D gene uncertain. Germline V lookup: CDR1 SGHTA, CDR2 FQGTGA. The CDR3 sequence is 15 residues long. Trimming stripped 1 base from V and 5 bases from J, with 13 bases between. CDR3 region: CASSLIPTLGDTQYF. Written as DNA, the CDR3 is TGTGCCAGCAGCTTAATACCAACCTTAGGAGATACGCAGTATTTT.

The chain joins TRBV19 to TRBJ2-2, with D possibly being TRBD2 (7 bases). Germline CDR1 and CDR2: LNHDA and SQIVND (reference sequence). This CDR3 region has 16 residues. V gave up 3 bases and J gave up 4 bases, with 15 bases separating them. Here the CDR3 DNA reads TGTGCCAGTAGTATTATAAGGGGAGGGGGCACCGGGGAGCTGTTTTTT. This translates into CASSIIRGGGTGELFF.

This clonotype was seen at least ten times. This CDR3 reads CASSLHSLRQFQETQYF. The CDR3 DNA reads as TGTGCCAGCAGCTTACATAGTCTGCGACAGTTCCAAGAGACCCAGTACTTC. The chain uses TRBV11-2 and TRBJ2-5; D may be TRBD1 (5 bases). The CDR3 length is 17 residues. The V end lost 2 bases, the J end lost 1 base, and 17 bases lay between the germline ends. The germline gives CDR1 SGHAT, CDR2 FQNNGV.

This clonotype was detected ten times or more. V and J are TRBV2 and TRBJ2-1; 8 nucleotides agree with TRBD2. The CDR3 has 14 residues. CDR1 and CDR2 (germline): SNHLY, FYNNEI. Trimming at V came to 6 bases and at J to 16 bases, leaving 17 bases not matched to a gene. The CDR3 here is CASSGNVAGTSLFF. DNA for the CDR3: TGTGCCAGCAGCGGGAATGTAGCCGGGACTAGTTTATTCTTC.

A note on this clonotype: Just one base apart from a much larger clone, this may be a read error. The V call is TRBV20-1, the J call TRBJ1-4, with a weak D call TRBD1 (5 bases). The ends were cut back, 3 bases at V and 13 bases at J, with 21 bases in the middle. Germline V gives CDR1 DFQATT, CDR2 SNEGSKA (reference sequence). The CDR3 is 14 residues long. For the CDR3, the DNA is TGCAGTGCTAGTAGGCTGGGGCAGGGCAAAAGACTGTTTTTT. Residues: CSASRLGQGKRLFF.

This clonotype was recorded at least ten times. V gene TRBV28 combines with J gene TRBJ2-1; 9 nucleotides line up with TRBD2. CDR3 length: 16 residues. J was trimmed by 7 bases and V by 3 bases; bases with no gene match: 10. Germline V gives CDR1 MDHEN, CDR2 SYDVKM. CDR3: CASSFIPGLAPNEQFF. The CDR3 DNA sequence: TGTGCCAGCAGTTTTATTCCCGGACTAGCGCCGAATGAGCAGTTCTTC.

This clonotype was seen ten or more times. The chain carries TRBV20-1 and TRBJ1-3; a weak D match, TRBD1 (6 bases). V lost 6 bases to trimming and J lost 0 bases, with 15 bases between them. Germline V gene sequence: CDR1 DFQATT, CDR2 SNEGSKA (reference sequence). This CDR3 spans 15 amino acids. CDR3 sequence reads: CSARNRVGSGNTIYF. In nucleotides, the CDR3 is TGCAGTGCCAGAAACAGGGTGGGCTCTGGAAACACCATATATTTT.

Regarding this clonotype: This likely traces to a read error, being one base from a far larger clone. This rearrangement joins TRBV6-7 to TRBJ1-6; D is unclear. TRBV6-7 counts as an open reading frame of uncertain function. This CDR3 contains 16 residues. The CDR3 loop reads CASSFILKPHRREDFF. In DNA, the CDR3 is TGTGCCAGCAGTTTCATACTAAAGCCCCACCGTAGGGAAGATTTCTTT.

The gene calls are TRBV6-2 or TRBV6-3 and TRBJ1-5; possible D gene TRBD1, 6 bases. The CDR3 consists of 15 residues. The V and J ends lost 6 bases and 0 bases respectively, with 12 bases between them. Germline V gene sequence: CDR1 MNHEY, CDR2 SVGEGT. Here the CDR3 DNA reads TGTGCCAGCAGCTCAAGGGGGGATAGCAATCAGCCCCAGCATTTT. Its protein is CASSSRGDSNQPQHF.

Ten or more counts support this clonotype. The rearrangement joins TRBV5-4 to TRBJ1-2; possible D gene TRBD1, 5 bases. Germline-derived CDR1 and CDR2 are SGHNT and YYREEE (reference sequence). The CDR3 totals 13 residues. V shed 0 bases and J shed 4 bases, with 7 bases lying between them. This CDR3 reads CASSLDRSYGYTF. The DNA for the CDR3 is TGTGCCAGCAGCTTGGACAGGTCCTATGGCTACACCTTC.

This rearrangement joins TRBV5-1 to TRBJ1-3, with 8 positions matching TRBD1. The ends lost 3 bases at V and 1 base at J; junction bases unmatched: 15. Germline lookup yields CDR1 SGHRS and CDR2 YFSETQ. The CDR3 extends over 19 amino acids. This CDR3 is CASSWESLDRVGSGNTIYF. In nucleotides, the CDR3 is TGCGCCAGCAGCTGGGAGTCTTTGGACAGGGTAGGGTCTGGAAACACCATATATTTT.

Points on this clonotype: Being one base from a much bigger clone, this may be a read error. The chain links TRBV4-3 to TRBJ2-7; D perhaps matches TRBD2 (5 bases). Germline-derived CDR1 and CDR2 are LGHNA and YSLEER. This CDR3 spans 13 amino acids. CDR3 bases: TGCTCCAGCAGTCGGACTCACTCCTACGAGCAGTACTTC. Translation gives CSSSRTHSYEQYF.

Comment on this clonotype: A much bigger clone sits one base away, suggesting this may be a read error. The J gene is TRBJ1-6, the V gene TRBV5-6; 8 bases are shared with TRBD1. The CDR3 has 16 amino acids. CDR1 and CDR2 from the germline V gene are SGHDT and YYEEEE. V lost 4 bases and J lost 4; bases outside the gene matches: 7. The CDR3 DNA is TGTGCCAGCAGCATGCAGGGGGCTCGGTATAATTCACCCCTCCACTTT. Its protein is CASSMQGARYNSPLHF. Full variable domain (rest looked up from reference TRBV5-6 and TRBJ1-6): DAGVTQSPTHLIKTRGQQVTLRCSPKSGHDTVSWYQQALGQGPQFIFQYYEEEERQRGNFPDRFSGHQFPNYSSELNVNALLLGDSALYLCASSMQGARYNSPLHFGNGTRLTVT.

In regard to this clonotype: A single base separates this from a much larger clone, so it may be a read error. The chain couples TRBV5-1 to TRBJ1-2, with 7 bases matching TRBD1. CDR1 and CDR2 from the germline V gene are SGHRS and YFSETQ. The CDR3 has 13 residues. The CDR3 coding sequence is TGCGCCAGCATCTTGGACAGGTCCTTTGGCTACACCTTC. Residues: CASILDRSFGYTF.

The chain recombines TRBV28 with TRBJ1-2, with 9 bases fitting TRBD1. With 3 bases clipped from V and 1 base from J, the junction kept 9 bases outside the gene matches. Germline V gene lookup returns CDR1 MDHEN and CDR2 SYDVKM. The CDR3 spans 17 residues. CDR3 in amino acids: CASSFSGQGNFNYGYTF. The CDR3 bases are TGTGCCAGCAGTTTCTCGGGACAGGGAAATTTTAACTATGGCTACACCTTC.

The V gene is TRBV5-1, the J gene TRBJ1-2; possibly TRBD1 for D (5 bases). The CDR3 extends over 15 amino acids. V was pared by 7 bases and J by 6 bases, with 22 bases between. Per the germline V gene, CDR1 is SGHRS and CDR2 is YFSETQ. The CDR3 sequence: CASRWQGQATDGYTF. In nucleotides, the CDR3 is TGCGCCAGCCGCTGGCAGGGCCAGGCAACGGATGGCTACACCTTC.

This clonotype was seen at least ten times. The V gene is TRBV7-9, the J gene TRBJ2-7; the D is unclear. Germline CDR1 is SEHNR and CDR2 is FQNEAQ (reference sequence). V was shortened by 1 base and J by 13 bases, with 17 bases between the two germline ends. This CDR3 has 13 residues. The CDR3 region has the DNA TGTGCCAGCAGCTTAGTAGAAGGTTTGAGTTTTTACTTC. It codes for CASSLVEGLSFYF.

This CDR3 reads CASSLWDSYEQYF. In DNA form, the CDR3 reads TGTGCCAGCAGTTTATGGGACAGCTACGAGCAGTACTTC. The rearrangement joins TRBV28 to TRBJ2-7, with D tentatively TRBD1 (6 bases). Germline CDR1 and CDR2: MDHEN and SYDVKM. The CDR3 totals 13 residues. The V gene lost 0 bases and the J gene lost 3 bases, with 6 bases spanning the gap. Full variable domain (missing parts from reference TRBV28 and TRBJ2-7): DVKVTQSSRYLVKRTGEKVFLECVQDMDHENMFWYRQDPGLGLRLIYFSYDVKMKEKGDIPEGYSVSREKKERFSLILESASTNQTSMYLCASSLWDSYEQYFGPGTRLTVT.

This clonotype is categorized as medium-sized (0.01 to 0.1%). V and J are TRBV5-1 and TRBJ2-2; 9 bases fit TRBD1. Trimming took 4 bases from V and 6 from J; bases not matched to a gene: 16. The germline V gene encodes CDR1 SGHRS and CDR2 YFSETQ. The length of the CDR3 is 18 residues. The CDR3 loop reads CASSVAPPGQGTAGELFF. CDR3 in DNA: TGCGCCAGCAGCGTTGCGCCGCCGGGACAGGGAACCGCCGGGGAGCTGTTTTTT.

Points on this clonotype: A far larger clone lies a single base away; this is likely a read error. The gene calls are TRBV6-8 and TRBJ2-1; no clear D gene. The germline V gene has CDR1 MNHGY and CDR2 SAAAGT. The V end was cut by 5 bases, the J end by 6 bases, with 11 bases between. The CDR3 covers 13 residues. CDR3 nucleotide sequence: TGTGCCAGCAGTCCCACTGGGGTCAATGAGCAGTTCTTC. Translating it yields CASSPTGVNEQFF.

The chain carries TRBV6-1 and TRBJ2-2; D unresolved. This CDR3 has 11 residues. Trimming stripped 8 bases from V and 5 bases from J, with 6 bases between. CDR1 is MNHNS and CDR2 is SASEGT in the germline V gene. CDR3 residues: CASSFTGELFF. CDR3 coding DNA: TGTGCCAGCTCCTTTACCGGGGAGCTGTTTTTT.

The chain carries TRBV6-1 and TRBJ1-3; D is undetermined. Germline V gene sequence: CDR1 MNHNS, CDR2 SASEGT. With 1 base removed from V and 5 bases from J, the gap between germline ends came to 15 bases. CDR3 length: 16 amino acids. The CDR3 DNA sequence: TGTGCCAGCAGTGAAGTACTGCAGAGTATTCGAAACACCATATATTTT. It is translated as CASSEVLQSIRNTIYF.

Many counts were recorded for this clonotype. The J gene is TRBJ2-7, the V gene TRBV20-1; TRBD1 matches 7 bases. Germline V gene lookup returns CDR1 DFQATT and CDR2 SNEGSKA (reference sequence). The CDR3 loop spans 14 amino acids. The J segment lost 1 base and the V segment lost 1 base, leaving 4 bases of the junction unmatched. CDR3 DNA: TGCAGTGCTAGAGCGGGACAGACTTCCTACGAGCAGTACTTC. It codes for CSARAGQTSYEQYF.